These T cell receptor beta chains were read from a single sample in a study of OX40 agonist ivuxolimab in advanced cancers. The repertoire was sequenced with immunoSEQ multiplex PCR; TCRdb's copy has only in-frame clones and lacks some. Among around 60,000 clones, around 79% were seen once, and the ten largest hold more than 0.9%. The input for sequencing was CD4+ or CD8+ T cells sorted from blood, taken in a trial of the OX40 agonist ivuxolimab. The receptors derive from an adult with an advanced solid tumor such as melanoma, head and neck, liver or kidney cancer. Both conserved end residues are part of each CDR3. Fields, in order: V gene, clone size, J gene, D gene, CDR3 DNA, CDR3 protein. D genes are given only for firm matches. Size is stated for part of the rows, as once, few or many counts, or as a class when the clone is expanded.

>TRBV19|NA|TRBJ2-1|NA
TGTGCCAGTAGTAAAGGCGGTTCCTACAATGAGCAGTTCTTC
CASSKGGSYNEQFF
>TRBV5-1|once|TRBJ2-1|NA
TGCGCCAGCAGCTTGGAACCTATAAGTGCCAACAATGAGCAGTTCTTC
CASSLEPISANNEQFF
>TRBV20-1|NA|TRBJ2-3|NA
TGCAGTGCGAGCGTCACAGATACGCAGTATTTT
CSASVTDTQYF
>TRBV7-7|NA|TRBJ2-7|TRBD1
TGTGCTAGCAGCATCGACAGGGACTACGAGCAGTACTTC
CASSIDRDYEQYF
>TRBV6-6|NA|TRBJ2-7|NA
TGTGCCAGCAGTTACCCCTTATACGAGCAGTACTTC
CASSYPLYEQYF
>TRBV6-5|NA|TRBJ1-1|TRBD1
TGTGCCAGCAGGGGGACAGGGGGAAGTACTGAAGCTTTCTTT
CASRGTGGSTEAFF
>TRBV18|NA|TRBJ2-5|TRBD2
TGTGCCAGCTCACCACCTAGCGGGAGAAACCAAGAGACCCAGTACTTC
CASSPPSGRNQETQYF
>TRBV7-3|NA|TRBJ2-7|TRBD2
TGTGCCAGCAGCTATAGCGGGGGGCTGACCTACGAGCAGTACTTC
CASSYSGGLTYEQYF
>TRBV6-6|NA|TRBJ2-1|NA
TGTGCCAGCAGTCTGACGGACAGCTCCTACAATGAGCAGTTCTTC
CASSLTDSSYNEQFF
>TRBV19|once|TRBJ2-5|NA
TGTGCCAGTACCGGTGGAGGGGGGCAGGAGACCCAGTACTTC
CASTGGGGQETQYF
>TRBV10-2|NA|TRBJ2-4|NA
TGCGCCAGCAGTGGGGTTTGGTTGTTGGCCAAAAACATTCAGTACTTC
CASSGVWLLAKNIQYF
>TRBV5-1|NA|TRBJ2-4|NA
TGCGCCAGCAGCCCATCGGGGACCAAAAACATTCAGTACTTC
CASSPSGTKNIQYF
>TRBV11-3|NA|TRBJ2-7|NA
TGTGCCAGCAGTCAAGTGGCGAGCTCCTACGAGCAGTACTTC
CASSQVASSYEQYF
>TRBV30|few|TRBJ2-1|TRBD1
TGTGCCTGGAACCGGGACAGCGAGGGCAATGAGCAGTTCTTC
CAWNRDSEGNEQFF
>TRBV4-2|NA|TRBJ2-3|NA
TGTGCCAGCAGCCCCCGGGTTAGCGAGGCAGATACGCAGTATTTT
CASSPRVSEADTQYF
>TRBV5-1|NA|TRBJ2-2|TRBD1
TGCGCCAGCAGCTTGGGGACAGGGTATGGCGGGGAGCTGTTTTTT
CASSLGTGYGGELFF
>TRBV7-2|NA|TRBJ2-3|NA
TGTGCCAGCAGCTCCGCCGGGACATCCATTCCAGATACGCAGTATTTT
CASSSAGTSIPDTQYF
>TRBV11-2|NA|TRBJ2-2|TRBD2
TGTGCCAGCAGCTTAGATCGGGGGGCCGGGGAGCTGTTTTTT
CASSLDRGAGELFF
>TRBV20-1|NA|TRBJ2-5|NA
TGCAGTGCTTCGACTCTGGAGACCCAGTACTTC
CSASTLETQYF
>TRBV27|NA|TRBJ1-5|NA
TGTGCCAGCAGTTTCATAGCGGGTCAGCCCCAGCATTTT
CASSFIAGQPQHF
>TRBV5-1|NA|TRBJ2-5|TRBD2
TGCGCCAGCAGCTGGGCGGGGGGGCCGAATTTGAAGACCCAGTACTTC
CASSWAGGPNLKTQYF
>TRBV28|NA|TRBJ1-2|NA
TGTGCCAGCAGCCGCTTCCAAGGTGCTGGCTACACCTTC
CASSRFQGAGYTF
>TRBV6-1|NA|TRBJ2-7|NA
TGTGCCAGCAGTACCGCAACTCACTCCTACGAGCAGTACTTC
CASSTATHSYEQYF
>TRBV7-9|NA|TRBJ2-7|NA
TGTGCCAGCAGCGTAACAGGGTTGGAGCAGTACTTC
CASSVTGLEQYF
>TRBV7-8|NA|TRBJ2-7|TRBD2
TGTGCCAGCAGCTTAGTTGGTGGACTAGAATTTTCCGAGCAGTACTTC
CASSLVGGLEFSEQYF
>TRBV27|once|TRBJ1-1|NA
TGTGCCACTAAAAGGGCCGGGACTGAAGCTTTCTTT
CATKRAGTEAFF
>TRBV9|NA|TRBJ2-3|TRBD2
TGTGCCAGCAGCGTAGAGGGCGGGGGGACAGATACGCAGTATTTT
CASSVEGGGTDTQYF
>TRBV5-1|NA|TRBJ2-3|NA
TGCGCCAGCAGCTACCAAGGTTCGGGCACAGATACGCAGTATTTT
CASSYQGSGTDTQYF